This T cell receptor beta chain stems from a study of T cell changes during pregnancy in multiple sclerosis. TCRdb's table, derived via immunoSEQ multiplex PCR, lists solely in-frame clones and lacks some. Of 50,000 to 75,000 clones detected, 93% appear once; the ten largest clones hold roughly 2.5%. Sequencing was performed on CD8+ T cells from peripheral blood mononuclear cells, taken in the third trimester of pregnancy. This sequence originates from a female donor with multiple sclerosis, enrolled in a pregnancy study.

The CDR3 DNA sequence: TGTGCCAGCAGCTCAACAACGGCGGGAGGGGGGTACAATGAGCAGTTCTTC. This encodes CASSSTTAGGGYNEQFF. V and J are TRBV7-3 and TRBJ2-1; TRBD2 agrees at 9 bases. The CDR3 extends over 17 amino acids. V was pared by 4 bases and J by 4 bases, with 11 bases of the junction left unmatched. Germline V CDR1 and CDR2: SGHTA, FQGTGA.